This entry lists 9 T cell receptor beta chains sequenced from one sample in a study of response to subunit inactivated influenza vaccine. TCRdb reprocessed the RT-PCR reads with MiXCR, giving one entry per CDR3 protein. The data show around 580,000 distinct CDR3 sequences, 10% to 15% seen once. The material was PBMCs from blood, obtained on the day of vaccination. The receptors come from a man between 45 and 60 years old who received an inactivated influenza vaccine.

This chain uses TRBV7-2 with TRBJ2-1, with D perhaps assigned TRBD1 or TRBD2 (5 bases each). This CDR3 is 14 amino acids long. Germline CDR1 reads SGHTA; CDR2 reads FQGNSA. V lost 4 bases and J lost 4, with 11 bases in between. CDR3 sequence: CASSSQGPYNEQFF. CDR3 nucleotides: TGTGCCAGCAGCTCCCAGGGACCATACAATGAGCAGTTCTTC.

This clonotype was recorded at least ten times. The rearrangement links TRBV19 to TRBJ2-3; D possibly corresponds to TRBD2 (6 bases). This CDR3 region has 14 residues. Germline CDR1 and CDR2: LNHDA and SQIVND (reference sequence). Deletions cut 6 bases from V and 3 bases from J, with 13 bases between. The CDR3: CASRRGGRTDTQYF. CDR3 coding DNA: TGTGCCAGTAGGCGAGGAGGGAGGACAGATACGCAGTATTTT.

This clonotype has a count of ten or more. This sequence joins TRBV5-1 and TRBJ2-3; the match to TRBD2 covers 7 bases. CDR3 length: 16 amino acids. The V segment lost 4 bases and the J segment 0 bases; nucleotides outside the gene matches: 8. The germline CDR1 and CDR2 sequences are SGHRS and YFSETQ. For the CDR3, the DNA is TGCGCCAGCAGCGCCTCTCCAGCGGGGAGCACAGATACGCAGTATTTT. Its translation is CASSASPAGSTDTQYF.

In this sample, this clonotype turned up a few times. The chain links TRBV20-1 to TRBJ2-1; D is perhaps TRBD1 (7 bases). The CDR3 is made up of 15 amino acids. The germline V and J ends were trimmed by 3 bases and 11 bases, with 23 bases remaining between them. Looked up from germline, CDR1 is DFQATT and CDR2 is SNEGSKA (reference sequence). CDR3 coding DNA: TGCAGTGCTAGTAGGGGGCCCGGGACTCTTGTCCAGCAGTTCTTC. It yields the protein CSASRGPGTLVQQFF.

This clonotype came up a few times. The chain couples TRBV5-1 to TRBJ2-3; D remains ambiguous. Germline V lookup: CDR1 SGHRS, CDR2 YFSETQ. V was shortened by 3 bases and J by 11 bases, with 13 bases between the two germline ends. The CDR3 has 12 amino acids. The CDR3 nucleotides are TGCGCCAGCAGCTCCGACGACATCAGGCAGTATTTT. Translated, it gives CASSSDDIRQYF.

This clonotype was observed a few times. This chain links TRBV12-3 or TRBV12-4 with TRBJ1-2, with 8 bases lining up with TRBD1. Trimming removed 6 bases from V and 6 bases from J; junction bases left unmatched: 9. This CDR3 has 14 amino acids. The CDR3 DNA follows: TGTGCCAGCAGACGTACAGGGGGATCGGATGGCTACACCTTC. Translation gives CASRRTGGSDGYTF.

In its sample, this clonotype was seen many times. The rearrangement uses TRBV7-8 and TRBJ2-5, with 7 bases lining up with TRBD1. The CDR3 runs to 16 residues. Trimming took 1 base from V and 0 from J; bases not matched to a gene: 5. Looked up from germline, CDR1 is SGHVS and CDR2 is FQNEAQ. CDR3 protein: CASSLGRTGYQETQYF. The CDR3 DNA sequence: TGTGCCAGCAGCTTAGGGCGGACAGGTTACCAAGAGACCCAGTACTTC.

This clonotype has only a few counts. This chain joins TRBV27 and TRBJ1-5; D is possibly TRBD1 (6 bases). The germline CDR1 and CDR2 sequences are MNHEY and SMNVEV (reference sequence). This CDR3 has 19 amino acids. Between the trimmed V and J ends, which lost 0 bases and 0 bases, there was a span of 18 bases. For the CDR3, the DNA is TGTGCCAGCAGTTTATCATCGACGGGGGCGGCGGATAGCAATCAGCCCCAGCATTTT. It encodes CASSLSSTGAADSNQPQHF.

This clonotype has just a few counts. The V gene is TRBV20-1, the J gene TRBJ2-5; 8 nucleotides align to TRBD1. This CDR3 is 14 amino acids long. The trim removed 2 bases at V and 4 bases at J, leaving 6 bases unmatched. CDR1 is DFQATT, CDR2 SNEGSKA, per germline (reference sequence). CDR3 DNA sequence: TGCAGTGCTAGAAAAACGGGACAGGTAGAGACCCAGTACTTC. It encodes CSARKTGQVETQYF.